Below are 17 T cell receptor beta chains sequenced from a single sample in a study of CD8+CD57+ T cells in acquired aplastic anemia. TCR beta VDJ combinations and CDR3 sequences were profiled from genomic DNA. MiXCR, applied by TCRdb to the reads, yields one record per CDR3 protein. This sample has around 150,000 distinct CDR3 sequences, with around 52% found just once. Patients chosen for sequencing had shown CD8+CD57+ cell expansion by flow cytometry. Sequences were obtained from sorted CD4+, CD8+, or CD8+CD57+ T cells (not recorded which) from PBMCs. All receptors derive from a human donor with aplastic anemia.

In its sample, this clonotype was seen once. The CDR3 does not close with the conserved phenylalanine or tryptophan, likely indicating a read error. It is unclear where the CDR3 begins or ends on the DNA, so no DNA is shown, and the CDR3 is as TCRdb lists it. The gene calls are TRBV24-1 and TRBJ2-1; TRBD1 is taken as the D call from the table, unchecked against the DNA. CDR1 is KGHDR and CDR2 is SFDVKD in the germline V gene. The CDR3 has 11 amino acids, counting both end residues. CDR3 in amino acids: CATSEWTGGVY.

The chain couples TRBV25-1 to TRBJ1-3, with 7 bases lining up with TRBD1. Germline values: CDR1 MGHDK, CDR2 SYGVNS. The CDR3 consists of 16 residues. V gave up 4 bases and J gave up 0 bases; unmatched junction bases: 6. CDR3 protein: CASSAGQSFSGNTIYF. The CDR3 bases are TGTGCCAGCAGTGCGGGACAGTCCTTCTCTGGAAACACCATATATTTT.

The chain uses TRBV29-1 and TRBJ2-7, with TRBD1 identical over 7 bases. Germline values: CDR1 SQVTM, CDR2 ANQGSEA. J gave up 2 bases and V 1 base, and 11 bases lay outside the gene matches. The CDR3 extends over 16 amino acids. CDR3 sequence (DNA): TGCAGCGTTGAAGGGACGAGGGCAGGGGGTACCTACGAGCAGTACTTC. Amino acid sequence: CSVEGTRAGGTYEQYF.

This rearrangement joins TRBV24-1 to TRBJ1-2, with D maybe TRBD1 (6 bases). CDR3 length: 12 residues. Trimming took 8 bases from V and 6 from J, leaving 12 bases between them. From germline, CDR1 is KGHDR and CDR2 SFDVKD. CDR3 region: CATIQGLHGYTF. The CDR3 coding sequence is TGTGCCACCATCCAGGGGTTACATGGCTACACCTTC.

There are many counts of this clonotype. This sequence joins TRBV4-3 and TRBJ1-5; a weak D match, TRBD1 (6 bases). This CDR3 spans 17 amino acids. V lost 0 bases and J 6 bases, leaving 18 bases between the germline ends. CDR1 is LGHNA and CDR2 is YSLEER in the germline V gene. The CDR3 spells CASSQDSFSGGGQPQHF. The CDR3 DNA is TGCGCCAGCAGCCAAGATAGTTTCTCTGGGGGCGGTCAGCCCCAGCATTTT.

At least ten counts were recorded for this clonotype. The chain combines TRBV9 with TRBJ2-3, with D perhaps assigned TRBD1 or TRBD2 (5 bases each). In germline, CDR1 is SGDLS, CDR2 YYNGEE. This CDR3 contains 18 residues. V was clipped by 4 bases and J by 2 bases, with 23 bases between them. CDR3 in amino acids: CASSFGTSPGKNTDTQYF. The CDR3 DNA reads TGTGCCAGCAGCTTTGGGACCTCCCCCGGTAAGAACACAGATACGCAGTATTTT.

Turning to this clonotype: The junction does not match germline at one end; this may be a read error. CDR3 in amino acids: CASSAGTSGRVNEQFF. CDR3 coding DNA: TGTGCCAGTAGTGCCGGGACTAGCGGGAGGGTGAATGAGCAGTTCTTC. The J gene is TRBJ2-1, the V gene TRBV10-1, with 16 bases fitting TRBD2. The CDR3 spans 16 residues. CDR1 and CDR2 (germline): WNHNN, SYGVQD (reference sequence).

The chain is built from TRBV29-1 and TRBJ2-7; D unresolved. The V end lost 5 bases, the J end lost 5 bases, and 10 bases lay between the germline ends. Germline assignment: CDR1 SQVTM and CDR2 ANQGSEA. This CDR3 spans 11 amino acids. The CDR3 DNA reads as TGCAGCGTTAATACGGTGGACGAGCAGTACTTC. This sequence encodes CSVNTVDEQYF.

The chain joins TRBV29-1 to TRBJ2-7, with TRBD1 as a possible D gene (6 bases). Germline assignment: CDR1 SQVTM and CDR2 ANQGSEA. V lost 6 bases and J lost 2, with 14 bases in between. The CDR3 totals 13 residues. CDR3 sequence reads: CSVDGTSAYEQYF. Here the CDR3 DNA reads TGCAGCGTAGACGGGACATCTGCCTACGAGCAGTACTTC.

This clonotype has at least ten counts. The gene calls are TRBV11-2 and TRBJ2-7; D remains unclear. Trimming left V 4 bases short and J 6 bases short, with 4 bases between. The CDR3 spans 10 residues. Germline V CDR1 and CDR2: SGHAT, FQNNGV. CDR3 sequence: CASSSGEQYF. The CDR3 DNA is TGTGCCAGCAGCTCAGGCGAGCAGTACTTC.

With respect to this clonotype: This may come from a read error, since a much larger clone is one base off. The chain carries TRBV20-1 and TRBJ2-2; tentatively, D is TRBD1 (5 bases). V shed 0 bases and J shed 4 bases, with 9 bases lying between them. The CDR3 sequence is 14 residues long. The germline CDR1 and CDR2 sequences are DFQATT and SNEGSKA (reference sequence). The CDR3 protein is CSARDWGPTGELFF. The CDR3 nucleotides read TGCAGTGCTAGAGATTGGGGCCCCACCGGGGAGCTGTTTTTT.

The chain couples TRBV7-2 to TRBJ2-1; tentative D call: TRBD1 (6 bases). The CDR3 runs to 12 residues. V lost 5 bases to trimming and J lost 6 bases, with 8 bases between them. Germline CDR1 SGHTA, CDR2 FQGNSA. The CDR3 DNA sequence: TGTGCCAGCAGCCAGGACAGCAATGAGCAGTTCTTC. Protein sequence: CASSQDSNEQFF. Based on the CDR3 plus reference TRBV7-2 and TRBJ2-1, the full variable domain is GAGVSQSPSNKVTEKGKDVELRCDPISGHTALYWYRQSLGQGLEFLIYFQGNSAPDKSGLPSDRFSAERTGGSVSTLTIQRTQQEDSAVYLCASSQDSNEQFFGPGTRLTVL.

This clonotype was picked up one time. The CDR3 region is CATSMTGGPTGAYGYTF. In nucleotides, the CDR3 is TGTGCCACCAGCATGACAGGGGGACCTACGGGGGCGTATGGCTACACCTTC. This chain connects TRBV15 to TRBJ1-2; 9 nucleotides line up with TRBD1. Germline CDR1 and CDR2: LNHNV and YYDKDF (reference sequence). CDR3 size: 17 residues. V was pared by 4 bases and J by 5 bases, with 14 bases of the junction left unmatched.

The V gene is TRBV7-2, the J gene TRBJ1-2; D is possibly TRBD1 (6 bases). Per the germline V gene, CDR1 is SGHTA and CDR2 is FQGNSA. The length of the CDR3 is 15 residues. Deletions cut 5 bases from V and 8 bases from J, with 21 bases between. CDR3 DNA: TGTGCCAGCAGCCTGGAAGGGGGGACCGGCTACGGCTACACCTTC. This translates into CASSLEGGTGYGYTF.

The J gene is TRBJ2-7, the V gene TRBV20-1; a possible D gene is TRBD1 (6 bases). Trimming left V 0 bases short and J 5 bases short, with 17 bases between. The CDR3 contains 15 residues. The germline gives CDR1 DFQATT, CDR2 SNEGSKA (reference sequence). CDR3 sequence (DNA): TGCAGTGCTAGAGATCGGACGGCAGGGGCCAACGAGCAGTACTTC. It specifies CSARDRTAGANEQYF.

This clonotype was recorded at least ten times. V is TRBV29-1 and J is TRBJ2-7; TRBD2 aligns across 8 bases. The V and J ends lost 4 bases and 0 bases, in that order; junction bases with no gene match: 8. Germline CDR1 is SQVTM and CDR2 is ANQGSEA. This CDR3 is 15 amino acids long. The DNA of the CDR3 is TGCAGCGTTGTTATTACCGGGACTAGCTCCTACGAGCAGTACTTC. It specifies CSVVITGTSSYEQYF.

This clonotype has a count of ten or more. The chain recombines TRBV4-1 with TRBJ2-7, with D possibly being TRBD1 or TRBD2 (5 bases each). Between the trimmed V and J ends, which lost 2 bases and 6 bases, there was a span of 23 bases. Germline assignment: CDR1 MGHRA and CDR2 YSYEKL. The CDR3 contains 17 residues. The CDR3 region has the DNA TGCGCCAGCAGCCAAACACCGGGTTCGGGGACCGGGCTCGAGCAGTACTTC. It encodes CASSQTPGSGTGLEQYF.